This TCR beta chain stems from a study of CD8+ T cells in alopecia areata. Whole-study results and caveats: Many expanded lesional clones persisted in scalp and blood during tofacitinib treatment.

Reverse transcribed after extraction, RNA yielded cDNA as the sequencing template. Using immunoSEQ multiplex PCR, the repertoire was profiled, and TCRdb retains in-frame clones only, with some absent. The repertoire includes fewer than 350,000 clones, roughly 64% of them detected once, and about 1.7% sits in the top ten. This clone was found a few times. Its antigen is not known. Treatment indicated: oral pan-JAK inhibitor, 5-10 mg twice daily. Sequences were derived from CD4+ T cells sorted from blood, sampled at week 24, from a patient treated with tofacitinib. This TCR was recovered from a human donor with alopecia areata.

CDR3 sequence reads: CASSDRDGKNIQYF. For the CDR3, the DNA is TGTGCCAGTAGTGACAGGGACGGGAAAAACATTCAGTACTTC. The chain employs TRBV19 and TRBJ2-4; TRBD1 matches 7 bases. CDR3 length equals 14 residues. Unmatched junction bases numbered 5, after V lost 5 bases and J lost 4 bases. CDR1 LNHDA and CDR2 SQIVND come from the germline V gene (reference sequence). Looking up the rest from reference TRBV19 and TRBJ2-4 gives the full variable domain: DGGITQSPKYLFRKEGQNVTLSCEQNLNHDAMYWYRQDPGQGLRLIYYSQIVNDFQKGDIAEGYSVSREKKESFPLTVTSAQKNPTAFYLCASSDRDGKNIQYFGAGTRLSVL.